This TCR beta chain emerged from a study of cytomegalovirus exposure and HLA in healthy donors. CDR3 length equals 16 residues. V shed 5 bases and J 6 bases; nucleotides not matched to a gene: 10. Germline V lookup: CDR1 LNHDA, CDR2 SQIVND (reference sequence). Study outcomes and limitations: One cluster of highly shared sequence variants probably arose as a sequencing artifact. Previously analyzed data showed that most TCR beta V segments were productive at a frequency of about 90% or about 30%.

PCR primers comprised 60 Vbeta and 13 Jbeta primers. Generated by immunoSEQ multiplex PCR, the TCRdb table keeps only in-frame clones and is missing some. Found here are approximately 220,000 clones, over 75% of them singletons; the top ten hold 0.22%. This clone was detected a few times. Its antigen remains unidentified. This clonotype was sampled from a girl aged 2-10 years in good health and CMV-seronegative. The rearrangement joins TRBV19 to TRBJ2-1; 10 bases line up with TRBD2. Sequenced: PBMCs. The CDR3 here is CASSVLAGGGSNEQFF. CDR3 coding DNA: TGTGCCAGTAGTGTGTTAGCGGGGGGAGGGTCCAATGAGCAGTTCTTC.